This passage covers 9 T cell receptor beta chains from one sample sequenced in a study of blood T cell repertoires in COVID-19. TCRdb's table, derived via immunoSEQ multiplex PCR, lists solely in-frame clones and lacks some. This table holds under 130,000 clones, more than 70% found once. The sample taken for sequencing was peripheral blood. These TCRs come from a woman in her fifties or sixties with acute or convalescent COVID-19.

The V gene is TRBV7-6, the J gene TRBJ1-3; the D is unclear. This CDR3 contains 14 residues. Trimming removed 5 bases from V and 0 bases from J, with 8 bases in between. Germline V CDR1 and CDR2: SGHVS, FNYEAQ. CDR3 sequence reads: CASSLPSSGNTIYF. As DNA, the CDR3 is TGTGCCAGCAGCCTACCGAGCTCTGGAAACACCATATATTTT.

The V gene is TRBV28, the J gene TRBJ1-2; D remains unclear. The V end was cut by 2 bases, the J end by 4 bases, with 11 bases between. The germline CDR1 and CDR2 sequences are MDHEN and SYDVKM. This CDR3 comprises 14 residues. This CDR3 reads CASSLNSIPYGYTF. Written as DNA, the CDR3 is TGTGCCAGCAGTTTAAACAGTATCCCCTATGGCTACACCTTC.

This clone was detected once. This chain joins TRBV28 and TRBJ2-1; unclear D gene. There are 15 residues in the CDR3. The germline V gene encodes CDR1 MDHEN and CDR2 SYDVKM. V was trimmed by 5 bases and J by 6 bases, leaving 17 bases between them. CDR3 loop: CASSILDTISNEQFF. Here the CDR3 DNA reads TGTGCCAGCAGTATACTCGACACGATCTCCAATGAGCAGTTCTTC.

The CDR3 loop is CTSSHGRTNPSSGSLNTGELFF. CDR3 nucleotide sequence: TGCACCAGCAGCCACGGTAGAACTAATCCTTCTAGCGGGTCTCTGAACACCGGGGAGCTGTTTTTT. This chain connects TRBV1 to TRBJ2-2; whether TRBD2, the table's D call, matches the DNA was not checked. TRBV1 is a known pseudogene. This CDR3 has 22 residues.

V and J are TRBV24-1 and TRBJ2-2, with D tentatively TRBD2 (5 bases). This CDR3 comprises 11 residues. In germline, CDR1 is KGHDR, CDR2 SFDVKD. V shed 8 bases and J shed 7 bases, with 7 bases lying between them. Here the CDR3 DNA reads TGTGCCACCAAAGGGAGCGGGGAGCTGTTTTTT. Its protein product is CATKGSGELFF.

The CDR3 DNA is TGTGCCAGCAGCTTAGGCCAGAGGCCCCACAATGAGCAGTTCTTC. This encodes CASSLGQRPHNEQFF. This chain links TRBV7-2 with TRBJ2-1; D uncertain. The CDR3 is 15 residues long. The V and J ends lost 1 base and 5 bases respectively, with 12 bases between them. Per germline, CDR1 SGHTA and CDR2 FQGNSA.

The chain recombines TRBV5-6 with TRBJ2-5; 8 bases match TRBD1. Germline assignment: CDR1 SGHDT and CDR2 YYEEEE. This CDR3 has 15 residues. The V and J ends lost 4 bases and 1 base, in that order; junction bases with no gene match: 6. CDR3 sequence: CASSRRTGTQETQYF. The CDR3 region has the DNA TGTGCCAGCAGCAGGAGGACAGGGACCCAAGAGACCCAGTACTTC.

This clone was found once. The chain employs TRBV2 and TRBJ2-3, with 10 bases matching TRBD2. The length of the CDR3 is 16 residues. The junction had 5 bases not matched to a gene; V was cut back by 1 base and J by 4 bases. CDR1 SNHLY and CDR2 FYNNEI come from the germline V gene. CDR3 sequence: CASSEGLAGSPDTQYF. CDR3 nucleotides: TGTGCCAGCAGTGAAGGACTAGCGGGTAGCCCAGATACGCAGTATTTT.

The chain couples TRBV13 to TRBJ2-7, with 9 bases identical to TRBD1. This CDR3 spans 17 amino acids. With 5 bases clipped from V and 3 bases from J, the junction kept 14 bases outside the gene matches. Germline assignment: CDR1 PRHDT and CDR2 FYEKMQ (reference sequence). CDR3: CASSRDRASYCFYEQYF. The CDR3 DNA reads TGTGCCAGCAGCCGGGACAGGGCCTCATACTGTTTCTACGAGCAGTACTTC.